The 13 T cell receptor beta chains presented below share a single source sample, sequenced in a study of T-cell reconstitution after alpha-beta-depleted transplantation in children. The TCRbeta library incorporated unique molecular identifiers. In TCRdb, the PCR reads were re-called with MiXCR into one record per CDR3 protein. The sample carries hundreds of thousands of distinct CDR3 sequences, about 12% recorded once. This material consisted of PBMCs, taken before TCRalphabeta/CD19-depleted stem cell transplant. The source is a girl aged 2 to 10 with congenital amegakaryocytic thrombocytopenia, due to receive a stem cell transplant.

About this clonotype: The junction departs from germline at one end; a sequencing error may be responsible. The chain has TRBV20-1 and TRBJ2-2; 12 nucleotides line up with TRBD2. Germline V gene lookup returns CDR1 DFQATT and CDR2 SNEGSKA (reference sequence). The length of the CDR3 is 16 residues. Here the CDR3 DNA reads TGCAGTGCTAGAGCTAGCGGGAGGGACAACACCGGGGAGCTGCTTTTT. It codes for CSARASGRDNTGELLF.

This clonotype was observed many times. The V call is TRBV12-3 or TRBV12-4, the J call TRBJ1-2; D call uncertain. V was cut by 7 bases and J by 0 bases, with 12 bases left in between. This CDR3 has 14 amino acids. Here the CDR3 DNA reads TGTGCCAGCACAATAGGGTCTCCTAACTATGGCTACACCTTC. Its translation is CASTIGSPNYGYTF.

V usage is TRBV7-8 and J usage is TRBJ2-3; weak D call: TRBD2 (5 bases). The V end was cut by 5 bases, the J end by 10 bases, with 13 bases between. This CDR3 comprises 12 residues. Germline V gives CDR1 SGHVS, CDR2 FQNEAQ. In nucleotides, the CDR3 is TGTGCCAGCAGCCAGAGGGTCGGGGCGCAGTATTTT. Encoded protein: CASSQRVGAQYF.

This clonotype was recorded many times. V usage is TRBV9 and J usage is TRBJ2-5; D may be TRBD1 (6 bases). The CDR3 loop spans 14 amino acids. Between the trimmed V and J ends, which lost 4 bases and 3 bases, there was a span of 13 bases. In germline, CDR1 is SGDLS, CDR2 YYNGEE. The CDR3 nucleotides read TGTGCCAGCAGCCCTCGGACAGCAGAAGAGACCCAGTACTTC. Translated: CASSPRTAEETQYF.

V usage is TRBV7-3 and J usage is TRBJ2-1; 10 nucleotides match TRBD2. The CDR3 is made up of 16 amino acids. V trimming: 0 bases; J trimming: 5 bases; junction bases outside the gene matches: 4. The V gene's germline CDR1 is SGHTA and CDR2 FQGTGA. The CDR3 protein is CASSLTRLAGDNEQFF. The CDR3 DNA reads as TGTGCCAGCAGCTTAACCCGACTAGCGGGCGACAATGAGCAGTTCTTC.

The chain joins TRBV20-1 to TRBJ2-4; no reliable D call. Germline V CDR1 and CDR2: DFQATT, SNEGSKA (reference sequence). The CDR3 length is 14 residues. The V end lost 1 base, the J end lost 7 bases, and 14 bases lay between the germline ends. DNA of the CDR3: TGCAGTGCTAGAGGACGCCCCTATGAGAACATTCAGTACTTC. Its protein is CSARGRPYENIQYF.

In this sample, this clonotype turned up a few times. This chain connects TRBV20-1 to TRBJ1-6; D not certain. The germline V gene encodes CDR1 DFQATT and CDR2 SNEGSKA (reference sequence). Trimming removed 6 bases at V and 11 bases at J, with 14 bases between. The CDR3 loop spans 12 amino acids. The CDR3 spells CSALNTVTPLHF. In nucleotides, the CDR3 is TGCAGTGCCCTCAACACCGTCACACCCCTCCACTTT.

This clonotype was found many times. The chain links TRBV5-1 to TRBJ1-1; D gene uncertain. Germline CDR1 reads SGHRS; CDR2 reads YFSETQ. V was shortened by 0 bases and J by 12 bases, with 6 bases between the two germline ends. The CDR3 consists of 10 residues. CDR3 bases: TGCGCCAGCAGCTTGGCCGAAACTTTCTTT. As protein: CASSLAETFF.

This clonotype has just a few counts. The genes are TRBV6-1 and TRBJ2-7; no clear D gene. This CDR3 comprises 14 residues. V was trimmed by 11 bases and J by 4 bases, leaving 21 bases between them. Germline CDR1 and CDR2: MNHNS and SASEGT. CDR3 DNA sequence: TGTGCCGCCCGGGCGGCGGCACGGATTTACGAGCAGTACTTC. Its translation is CAARAAARIYEQYF.

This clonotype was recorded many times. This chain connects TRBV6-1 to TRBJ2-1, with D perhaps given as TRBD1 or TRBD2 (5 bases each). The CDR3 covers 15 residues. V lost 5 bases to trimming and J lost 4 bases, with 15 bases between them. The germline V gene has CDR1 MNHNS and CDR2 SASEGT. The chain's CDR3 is CASSTLRDPYNEQFF. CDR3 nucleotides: TGTGCCAGCAGTACACTAAGGGACCCGTACAATGAGCAGTTCTTC.

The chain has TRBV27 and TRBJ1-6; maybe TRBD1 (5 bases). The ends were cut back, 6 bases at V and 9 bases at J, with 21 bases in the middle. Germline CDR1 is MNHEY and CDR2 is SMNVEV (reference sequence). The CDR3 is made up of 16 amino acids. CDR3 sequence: CASSAQGQGETSPLHF. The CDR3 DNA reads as TGTGCCAGCAGCGCCCAAGGGCAGGGTGAGACTTCACCCCTCCACTTT.

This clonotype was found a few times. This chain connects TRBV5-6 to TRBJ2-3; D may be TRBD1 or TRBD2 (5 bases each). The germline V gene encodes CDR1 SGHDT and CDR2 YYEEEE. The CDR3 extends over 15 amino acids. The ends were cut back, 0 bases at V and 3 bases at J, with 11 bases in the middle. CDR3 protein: CASSLEGRETDTQYF. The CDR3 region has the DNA TGTGCCAGCAGCTTGGAGGGACGGGAAACAGATACGCAGTATTTT. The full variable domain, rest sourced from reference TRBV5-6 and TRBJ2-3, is DAGVTQSPTHLIKTRGQQVTLRCSPKSGHDTVSWYQQALGQGPQFIFQYYEEEERQRGNFPDRFSGHQFPNYSSELNVNALLLGDSALYLCASSLEGRETDTQYFGPGTRLTVL.

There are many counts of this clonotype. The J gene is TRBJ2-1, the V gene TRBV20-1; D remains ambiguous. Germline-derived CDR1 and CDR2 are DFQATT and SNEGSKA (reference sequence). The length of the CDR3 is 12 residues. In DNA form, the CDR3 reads TGCAGCCCTAGTGGGCAACCCAATGAGCAGTTCTTC. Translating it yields CSPSGQPNEQFF.